The sequence of this TCR beta chain was determined in a study of blood T cell repertoires in COVID-19. Study background: There were acute and convalescent COVID-19 samples, and they came from the United States, Italy and Spain. PBMCs, B-cell-depleted T cells, or T cells provided the cDNA or gDNA that made up the material.

Original processing notes: Estimated nucleated cell counts came from reference gene primer amplification. The assay was immunoSEQ multiplex PCR, and TCRdb's table has in-frame clones only and misses some. The V and J calls and the clone size are those of that table, but D and trimming were determined from the DNA. The sample shows 150,000 to 200,000 clones, about nine tenths of them seen only once. This TCR was sampled from an older woman with acute or convalescent COVID-19. The specimen was peripheral blood.

CDR3 DNA: TGTGCCAGCAGTTACTCGGGGGACAGGGGTGAAAAACTGTTTTTT. This codes for CASSYSGDRGEKLFF. The V gene is TRBV6-5, the J gene TRBJ1-4, with 10 bases fitting TRBD1. CDR1 is MNHEY, CDR2 SVGAGI, per germline. This CDR3 contains 15 residues. The J segment lost 7 bases and the V segment lost 0 bases, leaving 2 bases of the junction unmatched.